The 2 T cell receptor beta chains reported below all come from one sample, sequenced in a study of blood T cells in healthy people across ages. A J-beta primer mix and a sample-barcoded 5' primer were used in a second PCR of roughly 7 to 12 cycles. Each CDR3 protein gets one entry after TCRdb re-called the 5' RACE reads with MiXCR. The sample yields 1.4 million to 1.5 million distinct CDR3 sequences, roughly 40% seen once. Material for sequencing was blood. Receptors originate from a woman under 30 in good health.

Only a few counts were recorded for this clonotype. V and J are TRBV6-1 and TRBJ2-1; 10 bases line up with TRBD2. The assigned J gene may be wrong: the sequence end matches TRBJ2-7 better. The CDR3 loop spans 15 amino acids. CDR1 MNHNS and CDR2 SASEGT come from the germline V gene. CDR3 DNA sequence: TGTGCCAGCAGTGCCGGGACTAGCGTATACAATGAGCAGTACTTC. Residues: CASSAGTSVYNEQYF.

The chain employs TRBV28 and TRBJ1-6; possibly TRBD1 for D (6 bases). Germline V gene sequence: CDR1 MDHEN, CDR2 SYDVKM. Trimming removed 1 base from V and 10 bases from J, with 11 bases in between. The CDR3 totals 14 residues. The CDR3 here is CASSLSGGRSPLHF. Here the CDR3 DNA reads TGTGCCAGCAGTTTATCTGGGGGGCGGTCACCCCTCCACTTT.